This T cell receptor beta chain is drawn from a study of type 1 regulatory T cells. Looking at the study overall: This in vitro CD4 product, T-allo10, is enriched for Tr1 cells and alloantigen-specific.

This CDR3 is 16 amino acids long. The germline CDR1 and CDR2 sequences are SGHRS and YFSETQ. V was clipped by 0 bases and J by 2 bases, with 12 bases between them. One entry per CDR3 protein results from TCRdb running MiXCR on the reads. The table records around 88,000 distinct CDR3 sequences, around a third of them present only once. This clonotype was sampled from a human donor in good health. The sample comprised CD4+ T cells, either the whole sample or a sorted fraction (not recorded which). The chain has TRBV5-1 and TRBJ1-5; D is unclear. The DNA of the CDR3 is TGCGCCAGCAGCTTGGGGGGAAGAGCGGGCAATCAGCCCCAGCATTTT. This gives the protein CASSLGGRAGNQPQHF.